The 20 T cell receptor beta chains given below trace back to one sample, sequenced in a study of blood T cells in healthy people across ages. The use of a sample-barcoded 5' primer and a J-beta primer mix characterized a second PCR of roughly 7 to 11 cycles. One entry per CDR3 protein, called by TCRdb with MiXCR from the 5' RACE reads. The table records hundreds of thousands of distinct CDR3 sequences, roughly 53% of them present only once. Source material: blood. The receptor source for this set is a man in his sixties in good health.

The rearrangement links TRBV28 to TRBJ2-5; TRBD2 is a possible D gene (6 bases). The CDR3 has 15 amino acids. V lost 4 bases and J 7 bases, leaving 19 bases between the germline ends. Germline CDR1 is MDHEN and CDR2 is SYDVKM. The CDR3 DNA reads as TGTGCCAGCAGTTCTCTGGGGGGTGGTCTCTGGACCCAGTACTTC. Its translation is CASSSLGGGLWTQYF.

The gene calls are TRBV3-1 and TRBJ1-5; possible D gene TRBD1, 6 bases. The V gene's germline CDR1 is LGHDT and CDR2 YNNKEL (reference sequence). The CDR3 contains 15 residues. Trimming took 2 bases from V and 3 from J, leaving 11 bases between them. The CDR3 nucleotides read TGTGCCAGCAGCCAAACCAGGGGAAACAATCAGCCCCAGCATTTT. Translating it yields CASSQTRGNNQPQHF.

The chain recombines TRBV29-1 with TRBJ2-1, with 8 nucleotides matching TRBD2. V lost 6 bases and J lost 7; bases outside the gene matches: 11. This CDR3 region has 14 residues. The germline CDR1 and CDR2 sequences are SQVTM and ANQGSEA. As DNA, the CDR3 is TGCAGCGTGGGACCGGGGGGGCGGCGGAATGAGCAGTTCTTC. It specifies CSVGPGGRRNEQFF.

This clonotype came up many times. V is TRBV29-1 and J is TRBJ2-5; possibly TRBD2 for D (6 bases). Trimming removed 3 bases at V and 5 bases at J, with 13 bases between. The CDR3 extends over 13 amino acids. CDR1 and CDR2 (germline): SQVTM, ANQGSEA. Here the CDR3 reads CSVEGGEAETQYF. In nucleotides, the CDR3 is TGCAGCGTTGAGGGCGGGGAGGCGGAGACCCAGTACTTC. The complete variable domain, with remaining parts taken from reference TRBV29-1 and TRBJ2-5, reads SAVISQKPSRDICQRGTSLTIQCQVDSQVTMMFWYRQQPGQSLTLIATANQGSEATYESGFVIDKFPISRPNLTFSTLTVSNMSPEDSSIYLCSVEGGEAETQYFGPGTRLLVL.

J is TRBJ2-3 and V is TRBV5-1; D remains unclear. This CDR3 has 14 residues. Germline CDR1 and CDR2: SGHRS and YFSETQ. Trimming removed 2 bases from V and 6 bases from J, with 13 bases in between. The CDR3 loop is CASSLEQFGDTQYF. DNA for the CDR3: TGCGCCAGCAGCTTAGAACAGTTCGGCGATACGCAGTATTTT.

This chain connects TRBV19 to TRBJ2-7; possible D gene TRBD2, 6 bases. The V and J ends lost 5 bases and 2 bases respectively, with 13 bases between them. This CDR3 spans 14 amino acids. The germline CDR1 and CDR2 sequences are LNHDA and SQIVND (reference sequence). The DNA for the CDR3 is TGTGCCAGTAGTGGGGGGACCCCGACCTACGAGCAGTACTTC. Residues: CASSGGTPTYEQYF.

This clonotype appeared once. The chain recombines TRBV6-1 with TRBJ2-1, with TRBD1 identical over 11 bases. Looked up from germline, CDR1 is MNHNS and CDR2 is SASEGT. V lost 4 bases, J lost 3 bases, and 2 bases stayed unmatched. CDR3 length: 15 amino acids. CDR3 in amino acids: CASSGGQGGYNEQFF. DNA of the CDR3: TGTGCCAGCAGTGGGGGACAGGGGGGCTACAATGAGCAGTTCTTC.

V is TRBV5-6 and J is TRBJ2-5; the D gene could be TRBD1 or TRBD2 (5 bases each). The length of the CDR3 is 13 residues. V gave up 4 bases and J gave up 11 bases, with 18 bases separating them. The germline CDR1 and CDR2 sequences are SGHDT and YYEEEE. The CDR3 is CASSLGSLGEQYF. The DNA of the CDR3 is TGTGCCAGCAGCCTGGGGAGTTTGGGGGAGCAGTACTTC.

This clonotype was observed a handful of times. The chain carries TRBV5-1 and TRBJ2-5, with 11 bases fitting TRBD2. V dropped 2 bases and J dropped 4; count of bases not matched to a gene: 7. Germline V gives CDR1 SGHRS, CDR2 YFSETQ. This CDR3 has 16 residues. The CDR3 spells CASSFSTSGVGETQYF. Here the CDR3 DNA reads TGCGCCAGCAGCTTTTCGACTAGCGGGGTTGGAGAGACCCAGTACTTC.

The V and J genes are TRBV6-6 and TRBJ2-7; the match to TRBD1 covers 12 bases. Germline CDR1 is MNHNY and CDR2 is SVGAGI (reference sequence). The CDR3 totals 14 residues. Germline trimming cut 6 bases from V and 4 bases from J; bases unmatched to any gene: 4. The CDR3 DNA sequence: TGTGCCAGCAGGAGGGGACAGGGGGCTTACGAGCAGTACTTC. Encoded protein: CASRRGQGAYEQYF.

The chain couples TRBV10-3 to TRBJ2-1; 9 bases align to TRBD2. Looked up from germline, CDR1 is ENHRY and CDR2 is SYGVKD. V shed 6 bases and J 5 bases; nucleotides not matched to a gene: 8. The CDR3 is 15 residues long. This CDR3 reads CAISRLAEGHNEQFF. CDR3 nucleotide sequence: TGTGCCATCAGCCGACTAGCGGAGGGACACAATGAGCAGTTCTTC.

V is TRBV29-1 and J is TRBJ1-4; possible D gene TRBD1, 5 bases. Trimming took 6 bases from V and 8 from J, leaving 16 bases between them. CDR3 length: 13 amino acids. From germline, CDR1 is SQVTM and CDR2 ANQGSEA. Here the CDR3 DNA reads TGCAGCGTGACCGGGACCCTGGGGGAAAAACTGTTTTTT. Translated: CSVTGTLGEKLFF.

The chain uses TRBV29-1 and TRBJ1-1; D gene ambiguous. The V gene's germline CDR1 is SQVTM and CDR2 ANQGSEA. The CDR3 totals 16 residues. The V gene lost 0 bases and the J gene lost 3 bases, with 17 bases spanning the gap. The CDR3 protein is CSVEDQEWIKDTEAFF. CDR3 DNA: TGCAGCGTTGAAGATCAAGAGTGGATTAAGGACACTGAAGCTTTCTTT.

In its sample, this clonotype was seen once. V is TRBV10-3 and J is TRBJ1-1; D uncertain. The V end lost 4 bases, the J end lost 4 bases, and 10 bases lay between the germline ends. CDR1 and CDR2 (germline): ENHRY, SYGVKD. The CDR3 runs to 13 residues. This CDR3 is CAISGWGGTEAFF. CDR3 bases: TGTGCCATCAGTGGGTGGGGAGGCACTGAAGCTTTCTTT.

Only a few counts were recorded for this clonotype. The genes are TRBV6-5 and TRBJ2-7; D is undetermined. The V end was cut by 6 bases, the J end by 6 bases, with 21 bases between. The CDR3 is made up of 15 amino acids. CDR1 and CDR2 (germline): MNHEY, SVGAGI. In DNA form, the CDR3 reads TGTGCCAGCAGGAAGACCGTTTGGGGTTCGGGCGAGCAGTACTTC. This translates into CASRKTVWGSGEQYF.

On this clonotype: Its ends do not fully match the called genes, so a read error is possible. The V call is TRBV5-1, the J call TRBJ2-1; 7 nucleotides match TRBD2. The CDR3 extends over 17 amino acids. The germline V gene encodes CDR1 SGHRS and CDR2 YFSETQ. This CDR3 reads CAGSLAWGGRTYNEQFF. For the CDR3, the DNA is TGCGCCGGCAGCTTGGCCTGGGGGGGAAGGACCTACAATGAGCAGTTCTTC.

This chain uses TRBV9 with TRBJ2-1; no clear D. Germline loops: CDR1 SGDLS, CDR2 YYNGEE. CDR3 length equals 15 residues. V was clipped by 0 bases and J by 2 bases, with 9 bases between them. This chain's CDR3 is CASSVGSDPYNEQFF. The CDR3 bases are TGTGCCAGCAGCGTAGGGTCAGATCCCTACAATGAGCAGTTCTTC.

The chain combines TRBV27 with TRBJ2-1; 9 bases are a match to TRBD1. The germline CDR1 and CDR2 sequences are MNHEY and SMNVEV (reference sequence). CDR3 length equals 15 residues. V was clipped by 4 bases and J by 6 bases; unmatched bases: 7. Written as DNA, the CDR3 is TGTGCCAGCAGTTCACCGGGACAGGGCGTCAATGAGCAGTTCTTC. It translates to CASSSPGQGVNEQFF.

The genes are TRBV10-3 and TRBJ2-7; the match to TRBD2 covers 9 bases. The germline gives CDR1 ENHRY, CDR2 SYGVKD. V shed 6 bases, J shed 6 bases, and the junction held 6 bases outside the gene matches. This CDR3 spans 13 amino acids. This chain's CDR3 is CAIREGLAREQYF. CDR3 DNA sequence: TGTGCCATCAGGGAGGGACTAGCCCGCGAGCAGTACTTC.

This clonotype was counted once. This chain links TRBV7-2 with TRBJ2-3, with TRBD1 matching over 7 bases. CDR3 length equals 16 residues. With 2 bases clipped from V and 0 bases from J, the junction kept 5 bases outside the gene matches. Germline values: CDR1 SGHTA, CDR2 FQGNSA. The CDR3 DNA sequence: TGTGCCAGCAGCTTAACAGGGACAGAGAGCACAGATACGCAGTATTTT. Its protein product is CASSLTGTESTDTQYF.